These T cell receptor beta chains were read from a single sample in a study of blood T cells in healthy people across ages. From the 5' RACE reads, TCRdb called clonotypes with MiXCR, one entry per CDR3 protein. The data show roughly 1,300,000 distinct CDR3 sequences, around 59% seen once. Material: blood. Every receptor here comes from a young man in good health. Each CDR3 is given with its conserved first and last residue. The order of the fields is J gene, D gene, clone size, V gene, CDR3 DNA, CDR3 protein. A D gene is named only where the DNA matches it firmly. Only part of the rows carry a size: once, few, many, or a class if the clone is expanded.

J: TRBJ2-7; D: -; size: -; V: TRBV12-3/TRBV12-4; DNA: TGTGCCAGCAGTCGAACTCCGGGAGAGGCTCACAATGAGCAGTACTTC; CDR3: CASSRTPGEAHNEQYF
J: TRBJ2-3; D: -; size: few; V: TRBV5-1; DNA: TGCGCCAGCAGCTTGGAAGGGACTCCGGGGACAGATACGCAGTATTTT; CDR3: CASSLEGTPGTDTQYF
J: TRBJ1-1; D: TRBD1; size: -; V: TRBV20-1; DNA: TGCAGTGCTAGAGCCCCCGGGACAGTTTCTTTCTTT; CDR3: CSARAPGTVSFF
J: TRBJ2-5; D: -; size: -; V: TRBV6-2/TRBV6-3; DNA: TGTGCCAGCAGTAATAATCGAAATGAGCAGTACTTC; CDR3: CASSNNRNEQYF
J: TRBJ2-1; D: -; size: -; V: TRBV3-1; DNA: TGTGCCAGCAGCCAAGGACCAGCGCACAATGAGCAGTTCTTC; CDR3: CASSQGPAHNEQFF
J: TRBJ2-5; D: -; size: few; V: TRBV7-2; DNA: TGTGCCAGCAGCTTACCGCTAGTAAAGACCCAGTACTTC; CDR3: CASSLPLVKTQYF
J: TRBJ2-1; D: -; size: -; V: TRBV6-6; DNA: TGTGCCAGCATCGAAAAGGGGGAACAAGGGCAGTTCTTC; CDR3: CASIEKGEQGQFF
J: TRBJ2-3; D: -; size: -; V: TRBV6-1; DNA: TGTGCCACCCCTTTTTCGGGCACAGATACGCAGTATTTT; CDR3: CATPFSGTDTQYF
J: TRBJ2-3; D: TRBD2; size: -; V: TRBV4-2; DNA: TGTGCCAGCAGCCAAGGCGGGAGTAACACAGATACGCAGTATTTT; CDR3: CASSQGGSNTDTQYF
J: TRBJ1-2; D: -; size: -; V: TRBV20-1; DNA: TGCAGTGCTAGGGCCGGGGCACCTAACTATGGCTACACCTTC; CDR3: CSARAGAPNYGYTF
J: TRBJ2-7; D: TRBD2; size: -; V: TRBV12-3/TRBV12-4; DNA: TGTGCCAGCAGTCCAGAGGGACTAGTTCAGGGCGAGCAGTACTTC; CDR3: CASSPEGLVQGEQYF
J: TRBJ2-2; D: TRBD1; size: -; V: TRBV7-2; DNA: TGTGCCAGCAGCCAGGCCGGGACAGGGGGCACCGGGGAGCTGTTTTTT; CDR3: CASSQAGTGGTGELFF
J: TRBJ2-3; D: -; size: -; V: TRBV5-1; DNA: TGCGCCAGCAGCTCCGAGGGGCCCCCAGATACGCAGTATTTT; CDR3: CASSSEGPPDTQYF
J: TRBJ2-1; D: TRBD1; size: few; V: TRBV7-9; DNA: TGTGCCAGCAGCTTTCGGACAGGGTCGATAGTTGAGCAGTTCTTC; CDR3: CASSFRTGSIVEQFF
J: TRBJ2-1; D: -; size: -; V: TRBV6-6; DNA: TGTGCCAGCAGTTACTCCGAGGGGTACAATGAGCAGTTCTTC; CDR3: CASSYSEGYNEQFF
J: TRBJ1-1; D: -; size: few; V: TRBV7-2; DNA: TGTGCCAGCAGCTTATACAGGTCAGAGGGCACTGAAGCTTTCTTT; CDR3: CASSLYRSEGTEAFF
J: TRBJ2-3; D: TRBD1; size: -; V: TRBV14; DNA: TGTGCCAGCAGCCAATTGGGGACAGCCAGCACAGATACGCAGTATTTT; CDR3: CASSQLGTASTDTQYF
J: TRBJ2-3; D: TRBD2; size: -; V: TRBV6-4; DNA: TGTGCCAGCAGCGATGGACCTGGGGACGGGGGGGCCTCTGATACGCTGTATTTT; CDR3: CASSDGPGDGGASDTLYF
J: TRBJ2-1; D: TRBD2; size: -; V: TRBV14; DNA: TGTGCCAGCAGCCGGAGACTAGCGGGGTTCAATGAGCAGTTCTTC; CDR3: CASSRRLAGFNEQFF
J: TRBJ2-7; D: TRBD1; size: few; V: TRBV12-3/TRBV12-4; DNA: TGTGCCAGCAGCCCAGGGGGTGGATCGGGCGAGCAGTACTTC; CDR3: CASSPGGGSGEQYF
J: TRBJ2-5; D: -; size: -; V: TRBV11-2; DNA: TGTGCCAGCAGCTTAATCCAGCCGAATGAGCAGTACTTC; CDR3: CASSLIQPNEQYF
J: TRBJ2-4; D: -; size: few; V: TRBV12-3/TRBV12-4; DNA: TGTGCCAGCAGTATACCGGACGGCCAAAACATTCAGTACTTC; CDR3: CASSIPDGQNIQYF
J: TRBJ2-1; D: -; size: -; V: TRBV4-3; DNA: TGCGCCAGCAGCCGAGGCGCGGAATCCTACAATGAGCAGTTCTTC; CDR3: CASSRGAESYNEQFF
J: TRBJ2-1; D: TRBD2; size: -; V: TRBV4-1; DNA: TGCGCCAGCAGCCTGGGGCTAGCGGAAAGCCATGAGCAGTTCTTC; CDR3: CASSLGLAESHEQFF
J: TRBJ2-5; D: -; size: -; V: TRBV20-1; DNA: TGCAGTGCTAGAGGTCCTAAGCAAGAGACCCAGTACTTC; CDR3: CSARGPKQETQYF
J: TRBJ2-7; D: TRBD1; size: few; V: TRBV10-3; DNA: TGTGCCGTAAAGACAGGGGTCTCCTACGAGCAGTACTTC; CDR3: CAVKTGVSYEQYF
J: TRBJ1-2; D: -; size: once; V: TRBV4-2; DNA: TGTGCCAGCAGCCAAGATGGCCTAAGGCAAATCTATGGCTACACCTTC; CDR3: CASSQDGLRQIYGYTF
J: TRBJ2-7; D: -; size: -; V: TRBV20-1; DNA: TGCAGTGCTAGCGAAACAGGGTCCGAGCAGTACTTC; CDR3: CSASETGSEQYF
J: TRBJ2-1; D: -; size: few; V: TRBV3-1; DNA: TGTGCCAGCAGCCAATTTGGGGTTAATGAGCAGTTCTTC; CDR3: CASSQFGVNEQFF
J: TRBJ1-2; D: TRBD1; size: -; V: TRBV7-9; DNA: TGTGCCAGCAGCGCAGGGACAGAATATGGCTACACCTTC; CDR3: CASSAGTEYGYTF
J: TRBJ2-5; D: -; size: -; V: TRBV6-2/TRBV6-3; DNA: TGTGCCAGCAGTCTAGGGACAGCGGGGGCCCAGTACTTC; CDR3: CASSLGTAGAQYF
J: TRBJ2-5; D: -; size: few; V: TRBV6-5; DNA: TGTGCCAGCAGTTACTCGATGCGGGGACAACAAGAGACCCAGTACTTC; CDR3: CASSYSMRGQQETQYF
J: TRBJ1-1; D: -; size: -; V: TRBV6-5; DNA: TGTGCCAGCAGTTACTCCGCATCTGGTTGGGAAGCTTTCTTT; CDR3: CASSYSASGWEAFF
J: TRBJ1-2; D: -; size: -; V: TRBV6-5; DNA: TGTGCCAGCAGTGACGAGGTGGGGTACTCTGGCTACACCTTC; CDR3: CASSDEVGYSGYTF
J: TRBJ1-2; D: -; size: -; V: TRBV9; DNA: TGTGCCAGCAGCGTAAGGGGAGGCTACACCTTC; CDR3: CASSVRGGYTF
J: TRBJ2-5; D: TRBD1; size: -; V: TRBV25-1; DNA: TGTGCCAGCAGTGAATTGTGGCAGGGGGCAGGGGAGACCCAGTACTTC; CDR3: CASSELWQGAGETQYF
J: TRBJ1-2; D: -; size: -; V: TRBV3-1; DNA: TGTGCCAGCAGCCAGGGGGTCGGGGTATATGGCTACACCTTC; CDR3: CASSQGVGVYGYTF
J: TRBJ1-1; D: TRBD1; size: -; V: TRBV12-3/TRBV12-4; DNA: TGTGCCAGCAGTTCGGGACAGGGTTTGACAGAAGCTTTCTTT; CDR3: CASSSGQGLTEAFF
J: TRBJ2-1; D: -; size: -; V: TRBV12-3/TRBV12-4; DNA: TGTGCCAGCAGCGACCGGGATACTTACAATGAGCAGTTCTTC; CDR3: CASSDRDTYNEQFF
J: TRBJ2-1; D: TRBD1; size: -; V: TRBV29-1; DNA: TGCAGCGGAGGACAGGGGGCGTACAATGAGCAGTTCTTC; CDR3: CSGGQGAYNEQFF
J: TRBJ2-1; D: -; size: -; V: TRBV27; DNA: TGTGCCAGCAGGAGGCCCGACAGCCCTATACCTTACAATGAGCAGTTCTTC; CDR3: CASRRPDSPIPYNEQFF